This entry lists 30 T cell receptor beta chains sequenced from one sample in a study of cytomegalovirus exposure and HLA in healthy donors. Amplification used 60 Vbeta primers and 13 Jbeta primers. The table came from immunoSEQ multiplex PCR; TCRdb's copy has only in-frame clones and leaves some out. Its table records over 100,000 clones. The specimen was PBMCs. Receptor source: a man aged 35 to 55 in good health and CMV-seropositive.

The chain is built from TRBV4-1 and TRBJ1-2, with 7 bases aligning to TRBD1. CDR3 size: 15 residues. J lost 3 bases, V lost 2 bases, and 6 bases had no gene match. Germline values: CDR1 MGHRA, CDR2 YSYEKL. CDR3 nucleotides: TGCGCCAGCAGCCAATCAGGGGGGAGAGACTATGGCTACACCTTC. It is translated as CASSQSGGRDYGYTF.

The gene calls are TRBV29-1 and TRBJ1-2; D is possibly TRBD1 (5 bases). V gave up 6 bases and J gave up 4 bases, with 9 bases separating them. This CDR3 region has 11 residues. From germline, CDR1 is SQVTM and CDR2 ANQGSEA. CDR3 protein: CSVVQVYGYTF. The CDR3 bases are TGCAGCGTCGTACAGGTCTATGGCTACACCTTC. The full variable domain, its missing parts supplied by reference TRBV29-1 and TRBJ1-2, is SAVISQKPSRDICQRGTSLTIQCQVDSQVTMMFWYRQQPGQSLTLIATANQGSEATYESGFVIDKFPISRPNLTFSTLTVSNMSPEDSSIYLCSVVQVYGYTFGSGTRLTVV.

This chain uses TRBV4-2 with TRBJ2-6; TRBD1 agrees at 7 bases. From germline, CDR1 is LGHNA and CDR2 YNFKEQ. The CDR3 length is 20 residues. Trimming removed 7 bases from V and 0 bases from J; junction bases left unmatched: 18. The CDR3 loop reads CASTYRRGGLGLSGANVLTF. The CDR3, as DNA: TGTGCCAGCACTTACAGGAGAGGGGGCCTGGGCCTCTCTGGGGCCAACGTCCTGACTTTC.

This chain uses TRBV5-4 with TRBJ2-7, with D tentatively TRBD2 (8 bases). The CDR3 has 16 amino acids. Per germline, CDR1 SGHNT and CDR2 YYREEE (reference sequence). V dropped 4 bases and J dropped 8 bases, with 25 bases sitting between them. The CDR3 DNA sequence: TGTGCCAGCAGCGCTCCCGGGGGGGGACAGACGGTTAAGCAGTACTTC. Translated: CASSAPGGGQTVKQYF. Together with reference TRBV5-4 and TRBJ2-7, the CDR3 gives the full variable domain: ETGVTQSPTHLIKTRGQQVTLRCSSQSGHNTVSWYQQALGQGPQFIFQYYREEENGRGNFPPRFSGLQFPNYSSELNVNALELDDSALYLCASSAPGGGQTVKQYFGPGTRLTVT.

This chain connects TRBV27 to TRBJ2-1, with D perhaps TRBD2 (6 bases). The CDR3 covers 12 residues. V shed 6 bases and J shed 7 bases, with 10 bases lying between them. Per the germline V gene, CDR1 is MNHEY and CDR2 is SMNVEV (reference sequence). The CDR3 nucleotides are TGTGCCAGCAGGCGGGGATGGAATGAGCAGTTCTTC. Translation gives CASRRGWNEQFF.

The chain carries TRBV28 and TRBJ1-4; 9 nucleotides match TRBD1. The CDR3 runs 13 residues. V was pared by 10 bases and J by 5 bases, with 5 bases of the junction left unmatched. Germline loops: CDR1 MDHEN, CDR2 SYDVKM. This CDR3 reads CATVGTGNEKLFF. The DNA of the CDR3 is TGTGCCACCGTCGGGACAGGGAATGAAAAACTGTTTTTT.

The chain joins TRBV5-6 to TRBJ1-2; D ambiguous. The CDR3 spans 15 residues. The V gene lost 0 bases and the J gene lost 1 base, with 10 bases spanning the gap. The V gene's germline CDR1 is SGHDT and CDR2 YYEEEE. The CDR3, as DNA: TGTGCCAGCAGCTTGGCCGGAGAGGTTAACTATGGCTACACCTTC. This translates into CASSLAGEVNYGYTF. The full variable domain, with the rest looked up from reference TRBV5-6 and TRBJ1-2, is DAGVTQSPTHLIKTRGQQVTLRCSPKSGHDTVSWYQQALGQGPQFIFQYYEEEERQRGNFPDRFSGHQFPNYSSELNVNALLLGDSALYLCASSLAGEVNYGYTFGSGTRLTVV.

The chain has TRBV7-9 and TRBJ1-1; 9 bases match TRBD1. Germline CDR1 and CDR2: SEHNR and FQNEAQ (reference sequence). Unmatched junction bases numbered 7, after V lost 4 bases and J lost 4 bases. CDR3 size: 15 residues. DNA of the CDR3: TGTGCCAGCAGCTCGTGGACAGGGGCGGGCACTGAAGCTTTCTTT. It codes for CASSSWTGAGTEAFF.

The chain is built from TRBV6-1 and TRBJ2-5, with 10 bases aligning to TRBD1. The CDR3 sequence is 13 residues long. Germline CDR1 is MNHNS and CDR2 is SASEGT. With V trimmed by 8 bases and J by 4 bases, 4 bases remained unmatched. CDR3 region: CASLGTGVETQYF. CDR3 bases: TGTGCCAGCCTGGGGACAGGGGTAGAGACCCAGTACTTC.

This chain uses TRBV9 with TRBJ2-3; D uncertain. The CDR3 extends over 14 amino acids. The V gene lost 0 bases and the J gene lost 6 bases, with 11 bases spanning the gap. The V gene's germline CDR1 is SGDLS and CDR2 YYNGEE. CDR3 sequence reads: CASSVVQAWDTQYF. The CDR3 DNA reads as TGTGCCAGCAGCGTAGTTCAGGCATGGGATACGCAGTATTTT.

The chain links TRBV6-5 to TRBJ2-1; the match to TRBD2 covers 13 bases. V shed 5 bases and J 6 bases; nucleotides not matched to a gene: 4. There are 15 residues in the CDR3. Germline lookup yields CDR1 MNHEY and CDR2 SVGAGI. In DNA, the CDR3 is TGTGCCAGCAGTCTACTAGCGGGAGGGCCCAATGAGCAGTTCTTC. Residues: CASSLLAGGPNEQFF.

The chain employs TRBV30 and TRBJ2-7, with 8 nucleotides matching TRBD1. Looked up from germline, CDR1 is GTSNPN and CDR2 is SVGIG (reference sequence). There are 14 residues in the CDR3. V dropped 8 bases and J dropped 1; count of bases not matched to a gene: 10. The CDR3 region is CAGSQGARSYEQYF. The CDR3 DNA sequence: TGTGCCGGATCCCAGGGGGCGAGGTCCTACGAGCAGTACTTC.

V usage is TRBV10-3 and J usage is TRBJ2-7, with D possibly matching TRBD2 (6 bases). V was shortened by 4 bases and J by 5 bases, with 12 bases between the two germline ends. The CDR3 has 13 amino acids. Germline loops: CDR1 ENHRY, CDR2 SYGVKD. The DNA of the CDR3 is TGTGCCATCAGTGCCGGGAGAGGAGACGAGCAGTACTTC. Protein sequence: CAISAGRGDEQYF.

J is TRBJ2-3 and V is TRBV30; 14 bases line up with TRBD2. The CDR3 has 16 amino acids. After removal of 4 bases from V and 5 bases from J, the junction contained 8 bases not matched to a gene. Germline CDR1 GTSNPN, CDR2 SVGIG (reference sequence). The CDR3 DNA reads as TGTGCCTGGACTACCGGGACTAGCGGGAGTTTAGATACGCAGTATTTT. As protein: CAWTTGTSGSLDTQYF.

The chain has TRBV28 and TRBJ1-2; 9 bases match TRBD1. The J segment lost 6 bases and the V segment lost 7 bases, leaving 15 bases of the junction unmatched. This CDR3 region has 16 residues. From germline, CDR1 is MDHEN and CDR2 SYDVKM. The CDR3: CASKWTGARAMDGYTF. CDR3 nucleotides: TGTGCCAGCAAATGGACAGGGGCCAGGGCTATGGATGGCTACACCTTC.

The chain links TRBV28 to TRBJ2-4; TRBD2 matches at 8 bases. V dropped 6 bases and J dropped 8; count of bases not matched to a gene: 6. The length of the CDR3 is 13 residues. Germline CDR1 MDHEN, CDR2 SYDVKM. The DNA for the CDR3 is TGTGCCAGCAGGTCGGGAGGGGGGGACATTCAGTACTTC. It translates to CASRSGGGDIQYF.

The chain links TRBV11-2 to TRBJ2-3; 7 bases line up with TRBD2. Per germline, CDR1 SGHAT and CDR2 FQNNGV. The CDR3 is 13 amino acids. With V trimmed by 7 bases and J by 6 bases, 7 bases remained unmatched. CDR3 in amino acids: CASTLRELDTQYF. For the CDR3, the DNA is TGTGCCAGCACCTTGCGGGAGTTGGATACGCAGTATTTT. Filled out from reference TRBV11-2 and TRBJ2-3, the complete variable domain reads EAGVAQSPRYKIIEKRQSVAFWCNPISGHATLYWYQQILGQGPKLLIQFQNNGVVDDSQLPKDRFSAERLKGVDSTLKIQPAKLEDSAVYLCASTLRELDTQYFGPGTRLTVL.

The J gene is TRBJ2-7, the V gene TRBV25-1; TRBD1 is a possible D gene (5 bases). From germline, CDR1 is MGHDK and CDR2 SYGVNS. V shed 9 bases and J shed 7 bases, with 16 bases lying between them. This CDR3 spans 12 amino acids. CDR3 amino acids: CASNQGPREQYF. The CDR3 DNA is TGTGCCAGTAACCAGGGTCCTCGGGAGCAGTACTTC.

The genes are TRBV5-1 and TRBJ1-2, with D perhaps TRBD1 (6 bases). This CDR3 is built from 12 residues. V was trimmed by 4 bases and J by 6 bases, leaving 10 bases between them. Germline V gene data show CDR1 as SGHRS and CDR2 as YFSETQ. The CDR3 coding sequence is TGCGCCAGCAGCCAGGGGAAGGATGGCTACACCTTC. Amino acid sequence: CASSQGKDGYTF.

The rearrangement uses TRBV5-6 and TRBJ1-2; TRBD1 might be the D (5 bases). Germline assignment: CDR1 SGHDT and CDR2 YYEEEE. Trimming removed 7 bases at V and 9 bases at J, with 13 bases between. The length of the CDR3 is 11 residues. The CDR3 DNA is TGTGCCAGCTCCAGGGTCTCGAGCTACACCTTC. Its translation: CASSRVSSYTF.

The chain links TRBV6-1 to TRBJ1-1, with TRBD1 matching 7 bases. There are 14 residues in the CDR3. Germline lookup yields CDR1 MNHNS and CDR2 SASEGT. V gave up 7 bases and J gave up 5 bases; unmatched junction bases: 10. CDR3: CASTQGGSGTEAFF. In DNA, the CDR3 is TGTGCCAGCACTCAGGGGGGATCGGGAACTGAAGCTTTCTTT.

The gene calls are TRBV10-1 and TRBJ2-3; perhaps TRBD2 as D (7 bases). Germline V gene sequence: CDR1 WNHNN, CDR2 SYGVQD (reference sequence). Trimming took off 4 bases at V and 4 bases at J, with 9 bases between the two ends. The CDR3 sequence is 13 residues long. The CDR3 is CASSAGGPDTQYF. The DNA of the CDR3 is TGCGCCAGCAGTGCGGGGGGCCCAGATACGCAGTATTTT.

The V gene is TRBV7-9, the J gene TRBJ2-7; 9 bases are a match to TRBD1. CDR1 SEHNR and CDR2 FQNEAQ come from the germline V gene (reference sequence). J lost 5 bases, V lost 3 bases, and 11 bases had no gene match. CDR3 length: 16 residues. As DNA, the CDR3 is TGTGCCAGCAGCTTCTCCTCCGGGACAGGGTTAAACGAGCAGTACTTC. Residues: CASSFSSGTGLNEQYF.

This chain uses TRBV2 with TRBJ2-1; D is unclear. The germline V gene has CDR1 SNHLY and CDR2 FYNNEI. V lost 7 bases and J lost 0, with 10 bases in between. This CDR3 has 14 residues. CDR3 sequence reads: CASKSYFSYNEQFF. The CDR3 nucleotides are TGTGCCAGCAAATCATACTTCTCCTACAATGAGCAGTTCTTC.

The CDR3 here is CASGPPGEDEQFF. The CDR3 DNA follows: TGTGCTAGTGGGCCCCCGGGTGAAGATGAGCAGTTCTTC. V usage is TRBV12-5 and J usage is TRBJ2-1; D not certain. Germline V gene lookup returns CDR1 LGHNT and CDR2 FRNRAP. The V end was cut by 6 bases, the J end by 8 bases, with 14 bases between. This CDR3 has 13 amino acids.

This sequence joins TRBV27 and TRBJ1-6; D possibly corresponds to TRBD1 (6 bases). This CDR3 is 14 amino acids long. Trimming took off 3 bases at V and 10 bases at J, with 13 bases between the two ends. From germline, CDR1 is MNHEY and CDR2 SMNVEV (reference sequence). CDR3 amino acids: CASSFSGDGSPLHF. CDR3 nucleotides: TGTGCCAGCAGTTTTTCAGGGGATGGGTCACCCCTCCACTTT.

CDR3 protein: CASSLERLAASTDTQYF. In DNA form, the CDR3 reads TGTGCCAGCAGCCTAGAGAGACTAGCGGCTAGCACAGATACGCAGTATTTT. The chain joins TRBV28 to TRBJ2-3, with 9 bases fitting TRBD2. Losses at the gene ends were 6 bases for V and 0 bases for J; bases not matched to a gene: 10. This CDR3 is built from 17 residues. CDR1 MDHEN and CDR2 SYDVKM come from the germline V gene.

V is TRBV6-4 and J is TRBJ1-2; no clear D gene. The CDR3 extends over 17 amino acids. The germline V and J ends were trimmed by 11 bases and 1 base, with 26 bases remaining between them. Germline values: CDR1 MRHNA, CDR2 SNTAGT. The CDR3 bases are TGTGCCTCCAAGGAGCTCAGAAAGGCGGCACGTAACTATGGCTACACCTTC. It translates to CASKELRKAARNYGYTF.

This chain links TRBV6-1 with TRBJ2-2; 7 bases are shared with TRBD1. Germline V CDR1 and CDR2: MNHNS, SASEGT. The trim removed 3 bases at V and 3 bases at J, leaving 13 bases unmatched. The CDR3 runs 18 residues. CDR3 in DNA: TGTGCCAGCAGTGATCGACCATACAGGGGCATGGACACCGGGGAGCTGTTTTTT. Residues: CASSDRPYRGMDTGELFF.

The gene calls are TRBV16 and TRBJ2-7; tentative D call: TRBD2 (6 bases). The germline gives CDR1 KGHSY, CDR2 FQNENV. The CDR3 runs 15 residues. V lost 3 bases to trimming and J lost 2 bases, with 14 bases between them. CDR3 loop: CASSHPGLGTYEQYF. The CDR3 nucleotides are TGTGCCAGCAGCCACCCGGGACTGGGAACCTACGAGCAGTACTTC.